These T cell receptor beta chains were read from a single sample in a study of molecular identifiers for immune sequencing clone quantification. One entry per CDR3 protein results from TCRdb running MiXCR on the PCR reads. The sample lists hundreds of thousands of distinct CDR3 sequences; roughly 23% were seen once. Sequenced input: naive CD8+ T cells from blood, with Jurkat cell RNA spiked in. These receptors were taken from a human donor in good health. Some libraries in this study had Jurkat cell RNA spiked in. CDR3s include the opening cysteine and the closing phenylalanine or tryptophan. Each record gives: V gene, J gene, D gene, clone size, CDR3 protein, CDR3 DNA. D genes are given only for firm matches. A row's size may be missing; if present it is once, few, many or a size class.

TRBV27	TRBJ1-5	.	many	CASSRVGVQGPNQPQHF	TGTGCCAGCAGCCGGGTTGGGGTACAGGGCCCCAATCAGCCCCAGCATTTT
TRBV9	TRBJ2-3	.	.	CASSVGEGDDRTDTQYF	TGTGCCAGCAGCGTAGGAGAGGGGGACGACCGCACAGATACGCAGTATTTT
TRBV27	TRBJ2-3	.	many	CASRAERLGTDTQYF	TGTGCCAGCAGGGCTGAGAGATTAGGAACAGATACGCAGTATTTT
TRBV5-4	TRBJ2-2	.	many	CASRFGTGELFF	TGTGCCAGCAGGTTCGGGACCGGGGAGCTGTTTTTT
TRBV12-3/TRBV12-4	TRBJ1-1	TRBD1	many	CASSLRFGQGDTEAFF	TGTGCCAGCAGTTTAAGGTTCGGACAGGGGGATACTGAAGCTTTCTTT
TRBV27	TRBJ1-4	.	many	CASAISSGGGWLFF	TGTGCCAGCGCCATTTCTTCGGGGGGAGGGTGGTTGTTTTTT
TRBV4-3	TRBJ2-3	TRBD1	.	CASSQTGTGWLTDTQYF	TGCGCCAGCAGCCAAACCGGGACAGGGTGGTTGACAGATACGCAGTATTTT
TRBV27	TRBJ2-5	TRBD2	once	CACSWGLAGGTQYF	TGTGCCTGCAGTTGGGGCTTAGCGGGAGGGACCCAGTACTTC
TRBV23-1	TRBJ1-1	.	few	CASSLRTGAGRNTEAFF	TGCGCCAGCAGTCTCCGAACGGGGGCCGGGCGGAACACTGAAGCTTTCTTT
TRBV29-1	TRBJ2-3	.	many	CSVDEFSDTQYF	TGCAGCGTTGATGAGTTCTCAGATACGCAGTATTTT
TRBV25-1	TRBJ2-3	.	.	CASSEDRYTDTQYF	TGTGCCAGCAGTGAGGACAGATACACAGATACGCAGTATTTT
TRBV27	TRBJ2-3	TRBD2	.	CASSSIGLAGADTQYF	TGTGCCAGCAGTTCGATTGGGCTAGCGGGCGCAGATACGCAGTATTTT
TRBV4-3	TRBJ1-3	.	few	CASSQDRGASGNTIYF	TGCGCCAGCAGCCAAGATCGGGGGGCCTCTGGAAACACCATATATTTT
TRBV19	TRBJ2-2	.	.	CASSMRGGELFF	TGTGCCAGTAGTATGAGGGGCGGGGAGCTGTTTTTT
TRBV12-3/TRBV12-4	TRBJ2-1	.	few	CASSPYRNHNEQFF	TGTGCCAGCAGTCCCTACAGAAACCACAATGAGCAGTTCTTC
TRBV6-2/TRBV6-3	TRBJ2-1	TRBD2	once	CASSYPDGLAGVSSYNEQFF	TGTGCCAGCAGTTACCCAGACGGACTAGCGGGGGTCAGTTCCTACAATGAGCAGTTCTTC
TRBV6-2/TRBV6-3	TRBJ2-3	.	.	CASRLGRKSTDTQYF	TGTGCCAGCAGATTGGGACGGAAGAGCACAGATACGCAGTATTTT
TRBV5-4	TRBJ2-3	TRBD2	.	CASSYVGTSPSTDTQYF	TGTGCCAGCAGCTACGTAGGGACTAGCCCGAGCACAGATACGCAGTATTTT
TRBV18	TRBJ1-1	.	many	CASSPVERRRNTEAFF	TGTGCCAGCTCACCAGTGGAAAGGCGGAGGAACACTGAAGCTTTCTTT
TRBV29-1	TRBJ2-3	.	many	CSVVIAERRTDTQYF	TGCAGCGTTGTTATAGCGGAAAGACGCACAGATACGCAGTATTTT
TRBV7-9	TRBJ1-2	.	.	CASSLGTSYGYTF	TGTGCCAGCAGCTTAGGAACAAGCTATGGCTACACCTTC
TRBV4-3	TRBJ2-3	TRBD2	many	CASSQDGGGADTQYF	TGCGCCAGCAGCCAAGATGGCGGGGGGGCAGATACGCAGTATTTT
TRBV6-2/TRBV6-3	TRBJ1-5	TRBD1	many	CASNPQGRNQPQHF	TGTGCCAGCAATCCACAGGGGCGCAATCAGCCCCAGCATTTT
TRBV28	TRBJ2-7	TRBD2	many	CASTLGAGLGYEQYF	TGTGCCAGCACCCTCGGAGCGGGATTAGGCTACGAGCAGTACTTC
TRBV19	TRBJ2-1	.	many	CASSKDPPSYNEQFF	TGTGCCAGTAGTAAGGACCCGCCCTCCTACAATGAGCAGTTCTTC
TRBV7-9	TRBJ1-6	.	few	CASSSGEGRGNSPLHF	TGTGCCAGCAGCTCCGGGGAGGGTAGGGGTAATTCACCCCTCCACTTT
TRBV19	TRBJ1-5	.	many	CATGAGPQHF	TGTGCCACGGGAGCCGGGCCCCAGCATTTT
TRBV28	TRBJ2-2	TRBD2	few	CASSPAGAGPVGELFF	TGTGCCAGCAGTCCAGCGGGAGCGGGGCCCGTCGGGGAGCTGTTTTTT
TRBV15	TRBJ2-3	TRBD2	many	CATSRERREGTDTQYF	TGTGCCACCAGCAGGGAGCGGCGGGAGGGCACAGATACGCAGTATTTT
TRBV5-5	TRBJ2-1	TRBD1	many	CASSWTQGAAHYNEQFF	TGTGCCAGCAGCTGGACCCAGGGGGCAGCCCATTACAATGAGCAGTTCTTC
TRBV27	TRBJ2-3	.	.	CASSPQGGQLGTDTQYF	TGTGCCAGCAGTCCCCAGGGGGGGCAGCTTGGCACAGATACGCAGTATTTT
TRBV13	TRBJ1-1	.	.	CASSPLGEGNTEAFF	TGTGCCAGCAGCCCCTTGGGAGAGGGGAACACTGAAGCTTTCTTT
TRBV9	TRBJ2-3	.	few	CASNGFGSGLSSDTQYF	TGTGCCAGCAATGGATTTGGATCCGGTTTAAGTTCGGATACGCAGTATTTT
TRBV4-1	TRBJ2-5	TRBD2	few	CASSQDPSGGQETQYF	TGCGCCAGCAGCCAAGATCCCAGCGGGGGGCAAGAGACCCAGTACTTC
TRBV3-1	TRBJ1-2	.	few	CASSPDSFANYGYTF	TGTGCCAGCAGCCCAGATTCCTTTGCTAACTATGGCTACACCTTC
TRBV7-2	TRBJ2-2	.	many	CASSPRLTRPGELFF	TGTGCCAGCAGCCCCCGACTCACCCGCCCCGGGGAGCTGTTTTTT
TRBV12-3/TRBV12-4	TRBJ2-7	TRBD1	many	CASSTGTGGYEQYF	TGTGCCAGTAGTACCGGGACAGGGGGCTACGAGCAGTACTTC
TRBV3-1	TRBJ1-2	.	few	CASSQAPPMGANGYTF	TGTGCCAGCAGCCAAGCCCCCCCGATGGGGGCGAATGGCTACACCTTC
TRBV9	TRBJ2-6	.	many	CASSVGLAPSRANVLTF	TGTGCCAGCAGCGTAGGTTTAGCCCCCTCACGGGCCAACGTCCTGACTTTC
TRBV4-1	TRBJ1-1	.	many	CASRQGGLVSTEAFF	TGCGCCAGCAGACAAGGAGGTCTCGTGAGCACTGAAGCTTTCTTT
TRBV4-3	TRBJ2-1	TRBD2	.	CASSRSLGQGLAGANEQFF	TGCGCCAGCAGCCGATCACTGGGTCAGGGACTAGCGGGAGCCAATGAGCAGTTCTTC
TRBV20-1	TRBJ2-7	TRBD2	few	CSGKLAGGPPEQYF	TGCAGTGGCAAACTAGCGGGAGGGCCCCCCGAGCAGTACTTC
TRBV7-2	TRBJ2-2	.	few	CASSPVGGAGELFF	TGTGCCAGCAGCCCAGTGGGGGGTGCCGGGGAGCTGTTTTTT
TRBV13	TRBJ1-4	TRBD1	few	CASSLAGGTNEKLFF	TGTGCCAGCAGCTTAGCAGGGGGGACTAATGAAAAACTGTTTTTT
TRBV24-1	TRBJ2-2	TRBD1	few	CATSDHGQGADTGELFF	TGTGCCACCAGTGATCACGGACAGGGGGCCGACACCGGGGAGCTGTTTTTT
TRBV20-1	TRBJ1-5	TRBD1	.	CSAILWDRDNQPQHF	TGCAGTGCTATACTTTGGGACAGGGACAATCAGCCCCAGCATTTT
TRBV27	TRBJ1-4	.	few	CASSLSSGTIPFGEKLFF	TGTGCCAGCAGTTTATCGAGTGGGACGATCCCCTTCGGAGAAAAACTGTTTTTT
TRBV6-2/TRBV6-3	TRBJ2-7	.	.	CASSEWTPGYEQYF	TGTGCCTCCTCGGAGTGGACCCCGGGATACGAGCAGTACTTC